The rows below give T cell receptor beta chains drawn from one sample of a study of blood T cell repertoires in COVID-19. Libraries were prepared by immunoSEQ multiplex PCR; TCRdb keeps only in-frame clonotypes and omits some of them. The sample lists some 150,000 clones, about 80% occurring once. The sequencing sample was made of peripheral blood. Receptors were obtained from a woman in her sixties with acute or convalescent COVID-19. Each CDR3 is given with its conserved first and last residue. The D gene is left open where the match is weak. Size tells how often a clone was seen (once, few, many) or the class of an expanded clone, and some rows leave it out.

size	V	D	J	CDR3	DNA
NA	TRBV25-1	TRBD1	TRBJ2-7	CASSEYRGIYEQYF	TGTGCCAGCAGTGAGTACAGGGGCATCTACGAGCAGTACTTC
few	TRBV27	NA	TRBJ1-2	CASSLAGVYGYTF	TGTGCCAGCAGTTTGGCGGGGGTATATGGCTACACCTTC
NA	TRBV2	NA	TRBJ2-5	CASSEGGSQETQYF	TGTGCCAGCAGTGAGGGGGGTAGTCAAGAGACCCAGTACTTC
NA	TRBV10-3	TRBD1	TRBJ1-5	CAIRGTGSQPQHF	TGTGCCATCAGGGGGACAGGGAGTCAGCCCCAGCATTTT
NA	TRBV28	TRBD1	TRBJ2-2	CASGRGLVGELFF	TGTGCCAGTGGCAGGGGGCTTGTCGGGGAGCTGTTTTTT
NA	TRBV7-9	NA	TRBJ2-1	CASSLVGWSYNEQFF	TGTGCCAGCAGCTTAGTTGGCTGGTCCTACAATGAGCAGTTCTTC
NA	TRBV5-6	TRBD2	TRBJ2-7	CASSAASGRYEQYF	TGTGCCAGCAGCGCGGCTAGCGGCCGCTACGAGCAGTACTTC
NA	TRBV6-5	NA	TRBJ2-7	CASSYSGAPYEQYF	TGTGCCAGCAGTTACTCGGGGGCCCCCTACGAGCAGTACTTC
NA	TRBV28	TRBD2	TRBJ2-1	CASSLGTSGRGRNEQFF	TGTGCCAGCAGTTTAGGGACTAGCGGGCGGGGTAGGAATGAGCAGTTCTTC
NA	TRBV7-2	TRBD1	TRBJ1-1	CASSLGQGDTEAFF	TGTGCCAGCAGCCTGGGACAGGGGGATACTGAAGCTTTCTTT
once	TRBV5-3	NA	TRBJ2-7	CARSPRLGSSYEQYF	TGTGCCAGAAGCCCAAGACTAGGAAGCTCCTACGAGCAGTACTTC
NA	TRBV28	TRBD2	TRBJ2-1	CASSLLGMDSGNLNEQFF	TGTGCCAGCAGTTTACTAGGAATGGATAGCGGGAATCTAAATGAGCAGTTCTTC
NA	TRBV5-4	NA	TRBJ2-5	CASSLGREETQYF	TGTGCCAGCAGCTTGGGTCGGGAAGAGACCCAGTACTTC
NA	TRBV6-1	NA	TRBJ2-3	CASSEQVHTDTQYF	TGTGCCAGCAGTGAACAGGTCCACACAGATACGCAGTATTTT
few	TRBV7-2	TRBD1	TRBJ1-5	CASSIYRGGNQPQHF	TGTGCCAGCAGCATCTACAGGGGAGGCAATCAGCCCCAGCATTTT
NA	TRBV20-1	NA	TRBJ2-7	CSGGRTTEQYF	TGCAGTGGGGGGAGGACGACCGAGCAGTACTTC
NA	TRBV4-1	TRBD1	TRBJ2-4	CASSAEQGARNIQYF	TGCGCCAGCAGCGCTGAACAGGGGGCACGGAACATTCAGTACTTC
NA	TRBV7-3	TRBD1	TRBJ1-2	CASSLSATGGDYTF	TGTGCCAGCAGCTTAAGCGCGACAGGGGGCGACTACACCTTC
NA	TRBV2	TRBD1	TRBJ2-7	CASLGTATYEQYF	TGTGCCAGCTTAGGGACAGCCACCTACGAGCAGTACTTC
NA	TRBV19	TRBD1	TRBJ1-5	CASSASGGHNQPQHF	TGTGCCAGTAGTGCGTCAGGGGGGCACAATCAGCCCCAGCATTTT
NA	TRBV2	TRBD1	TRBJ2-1	CASSFWTGNNEQFF	TGTGCCAGCAGTTTCTGGACAGGGAACAATGAGCAGTTCTTC
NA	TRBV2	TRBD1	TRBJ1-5	CASTPDRGYQPQHF	TGTGCCAGCACCCCCGACAGGGGATATCAGCCCCAGCATTTT
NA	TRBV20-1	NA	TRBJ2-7	CSARNTGEQYF	TGCAGTGCTAGAAATACCGGCGAGCAGTACTTC
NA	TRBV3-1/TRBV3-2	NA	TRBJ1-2	CASSPQTNYGYTF	TGTGCCAGCAGCCCACAGACTAACTATGGCTACACCTTC
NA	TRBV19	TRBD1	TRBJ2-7	CASSPRQGSIYEQYF	TGTGCCAGTAGTCCTAGACAGGGGAGTATCTACGAGCAGTACTTC
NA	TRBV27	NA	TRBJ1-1	CASSPGSRSTEAFF	TGTGCCAGCAGTCCTGGTTCGCGGAGTACTGAAGCTTTCTTT
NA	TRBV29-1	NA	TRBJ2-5	CSVDQGGYQETQYF	TGCAGCGTTGATCAAGGCGGGTACCAAGAGACCCAGTACTTC
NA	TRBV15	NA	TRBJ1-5	CATSRDRGQPQHF	TGTGCCACCAGCAGAGACAGGGGTCAGCCCCAGCATTTT
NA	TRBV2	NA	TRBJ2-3	CASTRHPNTQYF	TGTGCCAGCACAAGACACCCAAATACGCAGTATTTT
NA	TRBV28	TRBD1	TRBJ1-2	CASSLPGQGRYPDGYTF	TGTGCCAGCAGTTTACCGGGACAGGGACGGTACCCCGATGGCTACACCTTC
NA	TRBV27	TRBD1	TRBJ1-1	CASRFRDRGNTEAFF	TGTGCCAGCAGATTCCGGGACAGGGGGAACACTGAAGCTTTCTTT
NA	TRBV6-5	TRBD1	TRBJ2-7	CASSLLQGDYEQYF	TGTGCCAGCAGTTTATTACAGGGGGACTACGAGCAGTACTTC
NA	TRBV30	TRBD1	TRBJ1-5	CAWSSGQGINQPQHF	TGTGCCTGGAGTTCCGGACAGGGGATCAATCAGCCCCAGCATTTT
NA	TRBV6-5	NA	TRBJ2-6	CASSRSGSGANVLTF	TGTGCCAGCAGTCGGTCCGGCTCTGGGGCCAACGTCCTGACTTTC
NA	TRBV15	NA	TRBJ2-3	CATSRGAAASTDTQYF	TGTGCCACCAGCAGAGGGGCAGCGGCTAGCACAGATACGCAGTATTTT
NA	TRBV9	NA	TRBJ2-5	CASSVDPGVETQYF	TGTGCCAGCAGCGTAGATCCAGGGGTGGAGACCCAGTACTTC
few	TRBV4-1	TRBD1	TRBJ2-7	CASSLIPGQGSGYEQYF	TGCGCCAGCAGCCTAATACCGGGACAGGGGTCTGGCTACGAGCAGTACTTC
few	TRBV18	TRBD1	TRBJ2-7	CASSPQGTGEQYF	TGTGCCAGCTCACCACAGGGGACAGGCGAGCAGTACTTC
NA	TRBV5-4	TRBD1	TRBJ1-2	CASSLGQTSGYGYTF	TGTGCCAGCAGCCTGGGACAGACCTCTGGCTATGGCTACACCTTC
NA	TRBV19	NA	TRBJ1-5	CASSTGNQPQHF	TGTGCCAGTAGCACAGGGAATCAGCCCCAGCATTTT
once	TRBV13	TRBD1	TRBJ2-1	CASSRNQGAEQFF	TGTGCCAGCAGCCGTAATCAGGGGGCTGAGCAGTTCTTC
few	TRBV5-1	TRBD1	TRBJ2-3	CASSLDSGQGVLSTQYF	TGCGCCAGCAGCTTGGATTCTGGACAGGGGGTATTAAGTACGCAGTATTTT
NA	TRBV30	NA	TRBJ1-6	CAWAIGAYYNSPLHF	TGTGCCTGGGCCATTGGGGCATACTATAATTCACCCCTCCACTTT
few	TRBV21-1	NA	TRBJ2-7	CASSNSVSGSVNEQYF	TGTGCCAGCAGCAATTCCGTTAGCGGGAGTGTCAACGAGCAGTACTTC
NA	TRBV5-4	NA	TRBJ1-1	CASSSLGGLNTEAFF	TGTGCCAGCAGCTCTTTGGGGGGACTGAACACTGAAGCTTTCTTT